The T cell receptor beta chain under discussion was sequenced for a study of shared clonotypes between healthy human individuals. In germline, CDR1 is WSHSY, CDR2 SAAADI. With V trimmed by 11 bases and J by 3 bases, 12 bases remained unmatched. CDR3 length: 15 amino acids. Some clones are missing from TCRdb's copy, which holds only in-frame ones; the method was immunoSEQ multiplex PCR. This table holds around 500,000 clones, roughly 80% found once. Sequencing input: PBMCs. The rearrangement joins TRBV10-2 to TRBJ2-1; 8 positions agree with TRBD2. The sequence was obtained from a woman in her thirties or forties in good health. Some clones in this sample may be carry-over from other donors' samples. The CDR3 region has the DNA TGCGCCTCCCACCTCCGGGAGGGCCTCTACAATGAGCAGTTCTTC. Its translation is CASHLREGLYNEQFF.